The subject of this entry is one T cell receptor beta chain. No cognate antigen has been identified for it. Base qualities are not recorded, but no much larger clone differs from it by a single base. The sample belongs to a study of blood T cells in healthy people across ages (dated by TCRdb to between 2014 and 2017). Context from the whole study: Template switching captured roughly one uniquely barcoded TCR beta cDNA molecule per two T cells in model experiments. The donors were split into four age groups: young (average 16 years), middle-aged (roughly 42), aged (over 55) and long-lived (over 80). Donors of different ages were randomly distributed across sequencing lanes to avoid experimental bias. Using the same blood draw, the study looked at two additional independent replicas of 1 million unique cDNA reads for two donors, one aged 18 to 30 and the other aged 80 or older. The study measured age-related changes in TCR beta repertoire diversity using deep sequencing normalized with unique cDNA molecular identifiers. Study-wide conclusions, independent of this receptor: Because profiling used bulk unsorted PBMCs, naive and antigen-experienced compartments could not be compared conclusively. Because donor CMV infection status was unknown, age-related changes in expanded clonotypes were potentially confounded. Compared with the aged group, the long-lived group had more naive CD4+ T cells, fewer expanded clones and increased TCR diversity, a pattern suggesting age selection. Observed TCR beta diversity correlated strongly with the percentage of naive T cells measured by flow cytometry. Estimates of total diversity based on one million sequenced T cells were considered lower bounds and underestimates. As age increased, observed TCR beta diversity per million T cells dropped in a roughly linear way, and a significant reduction was already evident by age 40.

The donors were 40 or so Caucasian individuals from Russia, aged 6 to 90 years, who were systemically healthy. About 10 milliliters of peripheral blood were collected from each donor into EDTA-treated Vacutainer tubes. Ficoll-Paque density-gradient centrifugation was used to isolate PBMCs, with at least 6 million obtained per sample. Trizol reagent was used to extract total RNA from PBMCs, with at least 5.5 micrograms per sample. Naive CD45RAhigh/CD27high T cell percentages were measured by flow cytometry on a PBMC aliquot from every donor. Library preparation employed 5' RACE. TCRdb records Illumina HiSeq 2500 as the sequencer. A second PCR of roughly 7 to 12 cycles was run with a J-beta primer mix and a sample-barcoded 5' primer. A template-switch 5' adaptor carrying 12 random nucleotides introduced a unique molecular identifier onto each TCR beta cDNA molecule. Each sample yielded at least 2.5 million CDR3-containing paired-end reads. The Mint cDNA synthesis kit, primed by a TRBC-specific oligonucleotide, was used to synthesize first-strand cDNA from all RNA. Following uracil-DNA glycosylase treatment, all cDNA underwent a first 18-cycle PCR with the universal primers M1SS and BC2_uni_R. As for how the authors treated the data: Each sample was normalized by randomly selecting 1 million high-quality reads, each carrying a distinct molecular identifier. Reads with shared molecular identifiers were discarded instead of being binned into consensus sequences. MiTCR, run with a Q25 quality threshold and the strictest error-elimination algorithm, handled CDR3 identification, clonotype clustering and error correction. A nonparametric unseen species model using Euler transformation provided a lower-bound estimate of total TCR beta diversity. Using fastp trimming at Q25 and MiXCR clonotype assembly, TCRdb reanalyzed the public sequencing data and kept in-frame beta chains. All rows with the same CDR3 protein become a single entry with the most common DNA and genes. The V and J calls and clone size are TCRdb's, not the authors'. Here the sample has around 1.5 million distinct CDR3 sequences; about 35% occur a single time. Jointly, the top ten make up around 11% of the sample.

Measured from the cysteine to the phenylalanine, the CDR3 is 14 residues long. Of all the DNA, just the CDR3 is kept, 42 bases in frame from base 1. Taken from the germline V gene (reference sequence), the CDR1 and CDR2 loops are DFQATT and SNEGSKA. The rearrangement combines TRBV20-1 with TRBJ2-7; the D element might be TRBD1 or TRBD2, as each aligns at 5 bases. TRBJ2-5 explains the end of the DNA better; the J call may be wrong. The specimen was blood. This clonotype originated in a woman aged 30 to 39 in good health. The CDR3 is CSARGDLRSETQYF. The nucleotides read TGCAGTGCTAGAGGGGACCTTCGCTCGGAGACCCAGTACTTC.